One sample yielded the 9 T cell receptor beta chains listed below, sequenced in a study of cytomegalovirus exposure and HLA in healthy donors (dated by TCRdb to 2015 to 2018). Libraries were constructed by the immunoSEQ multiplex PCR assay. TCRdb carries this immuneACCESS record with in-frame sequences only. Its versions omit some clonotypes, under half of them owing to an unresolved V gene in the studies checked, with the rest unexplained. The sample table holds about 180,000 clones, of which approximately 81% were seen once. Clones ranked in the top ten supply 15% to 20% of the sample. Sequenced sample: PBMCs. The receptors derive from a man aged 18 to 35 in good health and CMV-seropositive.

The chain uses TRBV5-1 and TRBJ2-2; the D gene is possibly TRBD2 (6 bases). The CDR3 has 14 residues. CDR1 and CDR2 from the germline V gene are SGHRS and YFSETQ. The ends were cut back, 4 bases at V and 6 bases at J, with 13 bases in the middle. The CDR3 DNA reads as TGCGCCAGCAGCCGGAACTGGGAGGCCGGGGAGCTGTTTTTT. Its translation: CASSRNWEAGELFF.

This CDR3 is CASSQAAYNEQFF. The DNA for the CDR3 is TGTGCCAGCAGCCAAGCCGCCTACAATGAGCAGTTCTTC. The V call is TRBV4-2, the J call TRBJ2-1; D gene unclear. CDR3 length equals 13 residues. V was clipped by 1 base and J by 2 bases, with 3 bases between them. Germline-derived CDR1 and CDR2 are LGHNA and YNFKEQ.

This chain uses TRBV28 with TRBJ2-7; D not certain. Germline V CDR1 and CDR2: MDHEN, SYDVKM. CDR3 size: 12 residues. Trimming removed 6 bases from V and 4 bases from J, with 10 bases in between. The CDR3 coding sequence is TGTGCCAGCAGCCTCCAGAAGTACGAGCAGTACTTC. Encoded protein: CASSLQKYEQYF.

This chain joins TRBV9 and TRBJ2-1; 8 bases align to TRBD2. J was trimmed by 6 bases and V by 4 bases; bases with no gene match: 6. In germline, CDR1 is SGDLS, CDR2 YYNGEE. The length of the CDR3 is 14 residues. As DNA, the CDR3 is TGTGCCAGCAGCCTCGGACTAGCCGGCAATGAGCAGTTCTTC. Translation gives CASSLGLAGNEQFF.

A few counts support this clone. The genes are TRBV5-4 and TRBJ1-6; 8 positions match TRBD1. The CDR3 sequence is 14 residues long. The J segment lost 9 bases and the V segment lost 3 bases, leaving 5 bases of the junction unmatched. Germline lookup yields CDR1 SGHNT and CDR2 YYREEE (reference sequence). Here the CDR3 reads CASSSDREVSPLHF. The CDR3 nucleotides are TGTGCCAGCAGCTCGGACAGGGAGGTTTCACCCCTCCACTTT.

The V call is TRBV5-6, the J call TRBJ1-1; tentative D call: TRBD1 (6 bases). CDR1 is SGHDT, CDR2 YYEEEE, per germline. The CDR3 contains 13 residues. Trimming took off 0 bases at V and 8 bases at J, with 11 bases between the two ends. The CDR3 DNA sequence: TGTGCCAGCAGCTTGGGCGGGGGGCCGGAAGCTTTCTTT. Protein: CASSLGGGPEAFF.

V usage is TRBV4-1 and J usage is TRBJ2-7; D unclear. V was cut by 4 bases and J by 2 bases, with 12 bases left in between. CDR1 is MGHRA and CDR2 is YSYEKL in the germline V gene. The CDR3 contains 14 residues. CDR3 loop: CASSPQLYPYEQYF. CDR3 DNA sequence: TGCGCCAGCAGCCCCCAGTTATACCCCTACGAGCAGTACTTC.

This chain's CDR3 is CASSLDLGELFF. In DNA, the CDR3 is TGTGCCAGCAGCTTAGATCTCGGGGAGCTGTTTTTT. The J gene is TRBJ2-2, the V gene TRBV7-2; D is unclear. Trimming pared 1 base from V and 7 bases from J, leaving 4 bases between. The CDR3 has 12 amino acids. Germline values: CDR1 SGHTA, CDR2 FQGNSA. Combining the CDR3 with reference TRBV7-2 and TRBJ2-2 gives the whole variable domain GAGVSQSPSNKVTEKGKDVELRCDPISGHTALYWYRQSLGQGLEFLIYFQGNSAPDKSGLPSDRFSAERTGGSVSTLTIQRTQQEDSAVYLCASSLDLGELFFGEGSRLTVL.

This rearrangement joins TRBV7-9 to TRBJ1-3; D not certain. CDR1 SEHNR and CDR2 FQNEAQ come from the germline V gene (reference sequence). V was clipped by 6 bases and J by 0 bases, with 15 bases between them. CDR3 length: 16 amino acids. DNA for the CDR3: TGTGCCAGCAGACGTACCGGGGTCCTCTCTGGAAACACCATATATTTT. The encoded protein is CASRRTGVLSGNTIYF.